The 6 T cell receptor beta chains reported below all come from one sample, sequenced in a study of cytomegalovirus exposure and HLA in healthy donors. This PCR relied on a set of 60 Vbeta primers and 13 Jbeta primers. Assay used: immunoSEQ multiplex PCR; TCRdb lists only in-frame clones, some missing. The sample records tens of thousands of clones, about 80% being singletons. Input material: PBMCs. The origin of the receptors is a male donor in good health and CMV-seronegative.

CDR3 sequence reads: CASSLPDQPQHF. The CDR3 bases are TGTGCCAGCAGCTTGCCGGATCAGCCCCAGCATTTT. The chain joins TRBV5-4 to TRBJ1-5; D not resolved. This CDR3 contains 12 residues. In germline, CDR1 is SGHNT, CDR2 YYREEE (reference sequence). V shed 1 base and J shed 5 bases, with 4 bases lying between them.

This clone was seen only a few times. The CDR3 is CASSQDTGGWQPQHF. CDR3 bases: TGCGCCAGCAGCCAAGACACAGGGGGCTGGCAGCCCCAGCATTTT. The gene calls are TRBV4-1 and TRBJ1-5, with 9 bases matching TRBD1. CDR3 length: 15 residues. J gave up 7 bases and V 0 bases, and 4 bases lay outside the gene matches. Per the germline V gene, CDR1 is MGHRA and CDR2 is YSYEKL.

This clone was counted a single time. V is TRBV27 and J is TRBJ2-2, with unresolved D. Per the germline V gene, CDR1 is MNHEY and CDR2 is SMNVEV (reference sequence). The CDR3 consists of 15 residues. Trimming shortened V by 3 bases and J by 4 bases, and 12 bases separated the two germline ends. CDR3 in DNA: TGTGCCAGCAGTTTGCCCCCGGGTCTCACCGGGGAGCTGTTTTTT. Encoded protein: CASSLPPGLTGELFF.

This clone is judged medium-sized. The V call is TRBV9, the J call TRBJ1-5, with D possibly TRBD1 on 5 matching bases. The ends were cut back, 0 bases at V and 6 bases at J, with 10 bases in the middle. The CDR3 consists of 14 residues. Germline CDR1 and CDR2: SGDLS and YYNGEE. In DNA, the CDR3 is TGTGCCAGCAGCGTAGATGGGGCTGGTCAGCCCCAGCATTTT. This gives the protein CASSVDGAGQPQHF.

The chain is built from TRBV14 and TRBJ1-2; D ambiguous. CDR1 is SGHDN and CDR2 is FVKESK in the germline V gene. The CDR3 length is 15 residues. V lost 6 bases, J lost 3 bases, and 17 bases lay in between. The CDR3 sequence: CASSSFMLKYYGYTF. In DNA, the CDR3 is TGTGCCAGCAGTTCCTTCATGCTAAAGTACTATGGCTACACCTTC.

The chain joins TRBV6-1 to TRBJ2-1; TRBD2 agrees at 11 bases. The CDR3 has 14 residues. V was pared by 4 bases and J by 10 bases, with 6 bases of the junction left unmatched. CDR1 is MNHNS, CDR2 SASEGT, per germline. The CDR3 sequence: CASSASGRFGEQFF. CDR3 DNA sequence: TGTGCCAGCAGTGCTAGCGGGAGGTTTGGGGAGCAGTTCTTC.